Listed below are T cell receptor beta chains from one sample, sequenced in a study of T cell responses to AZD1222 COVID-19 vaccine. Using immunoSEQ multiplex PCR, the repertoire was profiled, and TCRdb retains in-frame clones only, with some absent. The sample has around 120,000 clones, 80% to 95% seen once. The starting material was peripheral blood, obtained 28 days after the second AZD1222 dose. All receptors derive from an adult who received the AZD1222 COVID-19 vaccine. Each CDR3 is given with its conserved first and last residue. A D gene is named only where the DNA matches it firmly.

CDR3 protein: CASSFLGGWTEAFF; CDR3 DNA: TGTGCCAGCAGTTTCTTAGGGGGTTGGACTGAAGCTTTCTTT; V gene: TRBV27; J gene: TRBJ1-1; D gene: .
CDR3 protein: CASSEQTTDTQYF; CDR3 DNA: TGTGCCAGCAGTGAACAGACCACAGATACGCAGTATTTT; V gene: TRBV25-1; J gene: TRBJ2-3; D gene: .
CDR3 protein: CASSLLTRGTGNQPQHF; CDR3 DNA: TGTGCCAGTAGCCTACTCACGAGGGGGACGGGCAATCAGCCCCAGCATTTT; V gene: TRBV19; J gene: TRBJ1-5; D gene: .
CDR3 protein: CASSQGSRGAFF; CDR3 DNA: TGTGCCAGCAGCCAAGGAAGCAGGGGGGCTTTCTTT; V gene: TRBV3-1/TRBV3-2; J gene: TRBJ1-1; D gene: TRBD1
CDR3 protein: CASSFASGSYEQYF; CDR3 DNA: TGTGCCAGCAGTTTTGCTAGCGGATCCTACGAGCAGTACTTC; V gene: TRBV27; J gene: TRBJ2-7; D gene: TRBD2
CDR3 protein: CASSFRSDSPLHF; CDR3 DNA: TGTGCCAGCAGTTTCAGGAGTGATTCACCCCTCCACTTT; V gene: TRBV12-3/TRBV12-4; J gene: TRBJ1-6; D gene: .
CDR3 protein: CASSFNQGYTF; CDR3 DNA: TGTGCCAGCAGCTTCAACCAAGGCTACACCTTC; V gene: TRBV7-9; J gene: TRBJ1-2; D gene: .
CDR3 protein: CASSSDRAETGNTIYF; CDR3 DNA: TGTGCCAGCAGCTCGGACCGGGCGGAAACTGGAAACACCATATATTTT; V gene: TRBV11-3; J gene: TRBJ1-3; D gene: .
CDR3 protein: CASSPRTEVSYGYTF; CDR3 DNA: TGTGCCAGCAGTCCACGGACGGAAGTTTCCTATGGCTACACCTTC; V gene: TRBV27; J gene: TRBJ1-2; D gene: .
CDR3 protein: CASSLQGALGQPQHF; CDR3 DNA: TGTGCCAGCAGCCTACAGGGGGCCCTAGGTCAGCCCCAGCATTTT; V gene: TRBV6-6; J gene: TRBJ1-5; D gene: TRBD1
CDR3 protein: CASSLAGGRSYNEQFF; CDR3 DNA: TGCGCCAGCAGCTTGGCGGGGGGGCGATCCTACAATGAGCAGTTCTTC; V gene: TRBV5-1; J gene: TRBJ2-1; D gene: TRBD2
CDR3 protein: CASLQGAGGANVLTF; CDR3 DNA: TGCGCCAGTTTACAGGGGGCTGGTGGGGCCAACGTCCTGACTTTC; V gene: TRBV5-1; J gene: TRBJ2-6; D gene: TRBD1